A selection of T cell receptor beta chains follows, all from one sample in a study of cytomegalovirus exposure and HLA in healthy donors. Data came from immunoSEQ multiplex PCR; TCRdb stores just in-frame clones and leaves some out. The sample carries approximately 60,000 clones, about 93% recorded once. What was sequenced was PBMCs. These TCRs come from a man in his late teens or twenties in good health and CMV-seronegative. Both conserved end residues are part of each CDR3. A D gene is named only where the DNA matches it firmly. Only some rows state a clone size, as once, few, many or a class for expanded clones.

CDR3 protein: CASSYQDRADTQYF
CDR3 DNA: TGTGCCAGCAGTTACCAGGACAGGGCAGATACGCAGTATTTT
clone size: .
J gene: TRBJ2-3
D gene: TRBD1
V gene: TRBV6-5

CDR3 protein: CASSLSGLAGGPEQYF
CDR3 DNA: TGTGCCAGCAGTTTATCGGGACTAGCGGGAGGGCCCGAGCAGTACTTC
clone size: .
J gene: TRBJ2-7
D gene: TRBD2
V gene: TRBV27

CDR3 protein: CAISERTANYGYTF
CDR3 DNA: TGTGCCATCAGTGAACGGACAGCGAACTATGGCTACACCTTC
clone size: .
J gene: TRBJ1-2
D gene: .
V gene: TRBV10-3

CDR3 protein: CASSHQGQYYEQYF
CDR3 DNA: TGTGCCAGCAGTCATCAGGGACAATACTACGAGCAGTACTTC
clone size: .
J gene: TRBJ2-7
D gene: .
V gene: TRBV5-8

CDR3 protein: CASSESPGAGNQPQHF
CDR3 DNA: TGTGCCAGCAGTGAATCCCCGGGTGCGGGCAATCAGCCCCAGCATTTT
clone size: .
J gene: TRBJ1-5
D gene: .
V gene: TRBV2

CDR3 protein: CATSTESGRKSYNEQFF
CDR3 DNA: TGTGCCACCAGCACCGAGAGCGGGAGGAAATCCTACAATGAGCAGTTCTTC
clone size: .
J gene: TRBJ2-1
D gene: TRBD2
V gene: TRBV15

CDR3 protein: CASSHQGITDTQYF
CDR3 DNA: TGCGCCAGCAGTCACCAGGGAATCACAGATACGCAGTATTTT
clone size: .
J gene: TRBJ2-3
D gene: .
V gene: TRBV23-1

CDR3 protein: CAMKQGATNEKLFF
CDR3 DNA: TGCGCCATGAAGCAAGGGGCAACTAATGAAAAACTGTTTTTT
clone size: .
J gene: TRBJ1-4
D gene: .
V gene: TRBV23-1

CDR3 protein: CASSEGAGRFF
CDR3 DNA: TGTGCCAGCAGTGAGGGGGCAGGGAGGTTCTTC
clone size: once
J gene: TRBJ2-1
D gene: .
V gene: TRBV2

CDR3 protein: CASSLTSGTSKYEQYF
CDR3 DNA: TGTGCCAGCTCACTAACCTCCGGGACTAGCAAATACGAGCAGTACTTC
clone size: .
J gene: TRBJ2-7
D gene: TRBD2
V gene: TRBV18

CDR3 protein: CASSSGQGSGELFF
CDR3 DNA: TGTGCCAGCTCCTCGGGACAAGGTTCCGGGGAGCTGTTTTTT
clone size: .
J gene: TRBJ2-2
D gene: .
V gene: TRBV27

CDR3 protein: CASSAPAGLSSEETQYF
CDR3 DNA: TGTGCCAGCAGTGCACCGGCGGGGTTATCGTCTGAAGAGACCCAGTACTTC
clone size: .
J gene: TRBJ2-5
D gene: .
V gene: TRBV2

CDR3 protein: CASSPIGLAGVNEQFF
CDR3 DNA: TGTGCCAGCAGCCCTATCGGACTAGCGGGAGTCAATGAGCAGTTCTTC
clone size: .
J gene: TRBJ2-1
D gene: TRBD2
V gene: TRBV7-9

CDR3 protein: CASSGTGDTGELFF
CDR3 DNA: TGTGCCAGCAGCGGGACAGGGGACACCGGGGAGCTGTTTTTT
clone size: .
J gene: TRBJ2-2
D gene: TRBD1
V gene: TRBV6-5

CDR3 protein: CASSPPTGGGDYGYTF
CDR3 DNA: TGTGCCAGCTCACCACCGACAGGGGGCGGCGACTATGGCTACACCTTC
clone size: .
J gene: TRBJ1-2
D gene: TRBD1
V gene: TRBV18

CDR3 protein: CASSLRTGLQPQHF
CDR3 DNA: TGTGCCAGCAGCCTTCGGACAGGGCTTCAGCCCCAGCATTTT
clone size: .
J gene: TRBJ1-5
D gene: TRBD1
V gene: TRBV5-6

CDR3 protein: CASSVTSGRTGELFF
CDR3 DNA: TGTGCCAGTAGTGTGACTAGCGGGAGGACCGGGGAGCTGTTTTTT
clone size: once
J gene: TRBJ2-2
D gene: TRBD2
V gene: TRBV19

CDR3 protein: CASSLSSLAGLGFEQFF
CDR3 DNA: TGTGCCAGCAGTTTATCGTCGCTAGCGGGATTAGGATTTGAGCAGTTCTTC
clone size: .
J gene: TRBJ2-1
D gene: TRBD2
V gene: TRBV28

CDR3 protein: CTSSQGGGGTSWLSEQFF
CDR3 DNA: TGCACCAGCAGCCAGGGTGGTGGTGGGACTAGCTGGTTGTCTGAGCAGTTCTTC
clone size: .
J gene: TRBJ2-1
D gene: .
V gene: TRBV1

CDR3 protein: CASSLGDNYYEQYF
CDR3 DNA: TGTGCCAGCAGCTTAGGGGACAACTACTACGAGCAGTACTTC
clone size: .
J gene: TRBJ2-7
D gene: .
V gene: TRBV7-9

CDR3 protein: CATGPGAGAGDTQYF
CDR3 DNA: TGTGCCACCGGCCCGGGGGCGGGAGCGGGAGATACGCAGTATTTT
clone size: .
J gene: TRBJ2-3
D gene: .
V gene: TRBV19

CDR3 protein: CASSSGTTVNTQYF
CDR3 DNA: TGTGCCAGCAGTTCCGGGACTACGGTCAATACGCAGTATTTT
clone size: few
J gene: TRBJ2-3
D gene: TRBD2
V gene: TRBV6-5

CDR3 protein: CASSTGTGGAGTQYF
CDR3 DNA: TGTGCCAGCAGCACCGGGACAGGGGGCGCGGGGACCCAGTACTTC
clone size: .
J gene: TRBJ2-5
D gene: TRBD1
V gene: TRBV11-3

CDR3 protein: CASSYYRGTGELFF
CDR3 DNA: TGTGCCAGCAGTTACTATAGGGGCACCGGGGAGCTGTTTTTT
clone size: once
J gene: TRBJ2-2
D gene: .
V gene: TRBV27

CDR3 protein: CASSDGQGLGTEAFF
CDR3 DNA: TGTGCCAGCAGCGACGGACAGGGGTTGGGCACTGAAGCTTTCTTT
clone size: .
J gene: TRBJ1-1
D gene: TRBD1
V gene: TRBV5-5

CDR3 protein: CASSPGLAGGRELFF
CDR3 DNA: TGCGCCAGCAGCCCAGGACTAGCGGGAGGCCGGGAGCTGTTTTTT
clone size: .
J gene: TRBJ2-2
D gene: TRBD2
V gene: TRBV4-1

CDR3 protein: CASSVRIQGSHEQYF
CDR3 DNA: TGTGCCAGCAGTGTAAGAATCCAGGGCTCCCACGAGCAGTACTTC
clone size: once
J gene: TRBJ2-7
D gene: .
V gene: TRBV2

CDR3 protein: CASSPGLAGEPEYEQYF
CDR3 DNA: TGTGCCAGCAGCCCGGGACTAGCGGGAGAACCCGAATACGAGCAGTACTTC
clone size: once
J gene: TRBJ2-7
D gene: TRBD2
V gene: TRBV5-4

CDR3 protein: CASSLWRTSSYEQYF
CDR3 DNA: TGTGCCAGCAGTTTATGGAGAACGAGCTCCTACGAGCAGTACTTC
clone size: .
J gene: TRBJ2-7
D gene: .
V gene: TRBV28

CDR3 protein: CASSSPGGGSYEQYF
CDR3 DNA: TGTGCCAGCAGCTCCCCGGGAGGCGGTTCCTACGAGCAGTACTTC
clone size: .
J gene: TRBJ2-7
D gene: TRBD2
V gene: TRBV7-8

CDR3 protein: CASSPWDKRYGYTF
CDR3 DNA: TGTGCCAGCAGTCCCTGGGACAAGCGATATGGCTACACCTTC
clone size: .
J gene: TRBJ1-2
D gene: .
V gene: TRBV6-5

CDR3 protein: CASVLDRGKTNGELFF
CDR3 DNA: TGTGCCAGCGTCTTGGACAGGGGGAAGACTAACGGGGAGCTGTTTTTT
clone size: .
J gene: TRBJ2-2
D gene: TRBD1
V gene: TRBV19

CDR3 protein: CASSYQGWGYTF
CDR3 DNA: TGTGCCAGCAGTTACCAGGGTTGGGGCTACACCTTC
clone size: .
J gene: TRBJ1-2
D gene: .
V gene: TRBV6-5

CDR3 protein: CASSLQAVETQYF
CDR3 DNA: TGTGCCAGCAGCCTACAGGCCGTGGAGACCCAGTACTTC
clone size: .
J gene: TRBJ2-5
D gene: .
V gene: TRBV2

CDR3 protein: CASSSPGQGRYEQYF
CDR3 DNA: TGTGCCAGCAGCTCACCGGGACAGGGAAGGTACGAGCAGTACTTC
clone size: .
J gene: TRBJ2-7
D gene: TRBD1
V gene: TRBV5-5

CDR3 protein: CASSKTGLNTEAFF
CDR3 DNA: TGTGCCAGCAGTAAGACAGGGCTGAACACTGAAGCTTTCTTT
clone size: .
J gene: TRBJ1-1
D gene: TRBD1
V gene: TRBV6-1

CDR3 protein: CASSPKGASGRAQYEQYF
CDR3 DNA: TGTGCCAGCTCACCAAAGGGGGCTAGCGGGAGGGCCCAATACGAGCAGTACTTC
clone size: once
J gene: TRBJ2-7
D gene: TRBD2
V gene: TRBV18

CDR3 protein: CATSSRLAGNYEQYF
CDR3 DNA: TGTGCCACCAGCAGCAGACTAGCGGGAAACTACGAGCAGTACTTC
clone size: .
J gene: TRBJ2-7
D gene: TRBD2
V gene: TRBV15

CDR3 protein: CASSPRQGASAFF
CDR3 DNA: TGCGCCAGCAGCCCCCGACAGGGGGCTTCGGCTTTCTTT
clone size: .
J gene: TRBJ1-1
D gene: TRBD1
V gene: TRBV5-1

CDR3 protein: CAITVGTGLNEKLFF
CDR3 DNA: TGTGCCATCACCGTCGGGACAGGGCTTAATGAAAAACTGTTTTTT
clone size: .
J gene: TRBJ1-4
D gene: TRBD1
V gene: TRBV10-3

CDR3 protein: CSARDNLYNEQFF
CDR3 DNA: TGCAGCGCCCGGGACAACCTCTACAATGAGCAGTTCTTC
clone size: .
J gene: TRBJ2-1
D gene: .
V gene: TRBV29-1

CDR3 protein: CASRGGAYEQYF
CDR3 DNA: TGTGCCAGCAGGGGCGGGGCCTACGAGCAGTACTTC
clone size: .
J gene: TRBJ2-7
D gene: .
V gene: TRBV25-1

CDR3 protein: CASSSGQGEPQHF
CDR3 DNA: TGTGCCAGCAGTTCGGGACAGGGGGAGCCCCAGCATTTT
clone size: .
J gene: TRBJ1-5
D gene: TRBD1
V gene: TRBV28

CDR3 protein: CASSFPRGEDYGYTF
CDR3 DNA: TGTGCCAGCAGTTTCCCCAGGGGGGAGGACTATGGCTACACCTTC
clone size: .
J gene: TRBJ1-2
D gene: TRBD1
V gene: TRBV28

CDR3 protein: CASSLGVWETQYF
CDR3 DNA: TGTGCCAGCAGCTTAGGAGTGTGGGAGACCCAGTACTTC
clone size: .
J gene: TRBJ2-5
D gene: .
V gene: TRBV7-9

CDR3 protein: CASIYSGATNEKLFF
CDR3 DNA: TGTGCCAGCATCTACTCAGGAGCAACTAATGAAAAACTGTTTTTT
clone size: .
J gene: TRBJ1-4
D gene: .
V gene: TRBV6-6

CDR3 protein: CASSLYAANEKLFF
CDR3 DNA: TGTGCCAGCAGCTTGTACGCAGCTAATGAAAAACTGTTTTTT
clone size: few
J gene: TRBJ1-4
D gene: .
V gene: TRBV5-5

CDR3 protein: CASSLEADRAYEQYF
CDR3 DNA: TGTGCCAGCAGTCTTGAAGCGGACAGGGCATACGAGCAGTACTTC
clone size: .
J gene: TRBJ2-7
D gene: TRBD1
V gene: TRBV5-5

CDR3 protein: CSVVRDSDTQYF
CDR3 DNA: TGCAGCGTTGTACGGGACTCAGATACGCAGTATTTT
clone size: .
J gene: TRBJ2-3
D gene: .
V gene: TRBV29-1

CDR3 protein: CASRGQGANQPQHF
CDR3 DNA: TGTGCCAGCAGGGGACAGGGGGCGAATCAGCCCCAGCATTTT
clone size: .
J gene: TRBJ1-5
D gene: TRBD1
V gene: TRBV7-2

CDR3 protein: CASTKERTGLNEKLFF
CDR3 DNA: TGTGCCAGCACCAAAGAACGCACAGGTTTAAATGAAAAACTGTTTTTT
clone size: once
J gene: TRBJ1-4
D gene: .
V gene: TRBV2

CDR3 protein: CASSETSGQGTSTDTQYF
CDR3 DNA: TGTGCCAGCAGTGAAACCTCCGGACAGGGGACGTCCACAGATACGCAGTATTTT
clone size: once
J gene: TRBJ2-3
D gene: TRBD1
V gene: TRBV25-1

CDR3 protein: CASSLQASKGKYTDTQYF
CDR3 DNA: TGTGCCAGCAGCTTACAGGCCAGTAAAGGAAAGTATACAGATACGCAGTATTTT
clone size: .
J gene: TRBJ2-3
D gene: .
V gene: TRBV11-2

CDR3 protein: CASSEVHYQGTQYF
CDR3 DNA: TGTGCCAGCAGTGAAGTACACTACCAAGGGACCCAGTACTTC
clone size: .
J gene: TRBJ2-5
D gene: .
V gene: TRBV6-1